Presented here are 27 T cell receptor beta chains from one specimen sequenced in a study of blood T cell repertoires in COVID-19. Clones were sequenced by immunoSEQ multiplex PCR, and TCRdb holds only the in-frame ones, with some missing. This sample has about 150,000 clones, with 80% to 90% found just once. Sequencing was performed on peripheral blood. The receptors originated from a young man with COVID-19, enrolled during active disease.

The chain is built from TRBV4-1 and TRBJ2-2, with 9 bases fitting TRBD2. Per germline, CDR1 MGHRA and CDR2 YSYEKL. Unmatched junction bases numbered 2, after V lost 3 bases and J lost 3 bases. This CDR3 is built from 15 residues. The CDR3 DNA follows: TGCGCCAGCAGCCAGCGGGAGGGGTACACCGGGGAGCTGTTTTTT. Encoded protein: CASSQREGYTGELFF.

The rearrangement links TRBV24-1 to TRBJ2-3; D is ambiguous. This CDR3 is built from 14 residues. The germline gives CDR1 KGHDR, CDR2 SFDVKD. Trimming left V 4 bases short and J 0 bases short, with 7 bases between. The CDR3 nucleotides are TGTGCCACCAGTGACGAGATTAGCACAGATACGCAGTATTTT. Its translation: CATSDEISTDTQYF.

This clone was seen a handful of times. The V and J genes are TRBV3-1 (or the pseudogene TRBV3-2) and TRBJ2-7, with 8 bases matching TRBD2. Per the germline V gene, CDR1 is LGHDT and CDR2 is YNNKEL (reference sequence). The CDR3 has 16 residues. Trimming took 1 base from V and 2 from J; bases not matched to a gene: 7. The CDR3, as DNA: TGTGCCAGCAGCCAAGGGGGGGGTAGCGGGGCCTACGAGCAGTACTTC. As protein: CASSQGGGSGAYEQYF.

This rearrangement joins TRBV12-3 or TRBV12-4 to TRBJ2-7, with a tentative D call TRBD2 (5 bases). This CDR3 region has 13 residues. V lost 0 bases, J lost 5 bases, and 8 bases lay in between. CDR3 protein: CASSLAPGDEQYF. The CDR3 region has the DNA TGTGCCAGCAGTTTAGCCCCCGGGGACGAGCAGTACTTC.

V gene TRBV28 combines with J gene TRBJ2-1, with D tentatively TRBD2 (6 bases). Germline CDR1 is MDHEN and CDR2 is SYDVKM. The CDR3 extends over 14 amino acids. V was cut by 8 bases and J by 6 bases, with 17 bases left in between. This CDR3 is CASGLSGLRNEQFF. CDR3 in DNA: TGTGCCAGCGGTCTTAGCGGACTTCGCAATGAGCAGTTCTTC.

The chain combines TRBV9 with TRBJ2-1, with 12 bases identical to TRBD2. The CDR3 spans 17 residues. V lost 4 bases and J lost 6; bases outside the gene matches: 11. Germline-derived CDR1 and CDR2 are SGDLS and YYNGEE. Here the CDR3 DNA reads TGTGCCAGCAGCCCTCGGACTAGCGGGATTAGGGCCAATGAGCAGTTCTTC. Its protein is CASSPRTSGIRANEQFF.

This chain joins TRBV7-2 and TRBJ2-1, with TRBD2 identical over 9 bases. CDR3 size: 13 residues. V lost 4 bases and J lost 10; bases outside the gene matches: 5. The germline V gene has CDR1 SGHTA and CDR2 FQGNSA. CDR3 nucleotides: TGTGCCAGCAGCTCCCTGGGACTAGCAGAGCAGTTCTTC. This encodes CASSSLGLAEQFF.

This clone has only one observation. V usage is TRBV7-9 and J usage is TRBJ2-7; TRBD1 matches 7 bases. The CDR3 length is 13 residues. CDR1 is SEHNR, CDR2 FQNEAQ, per germline (reference sequence). V dropped 5 bases and J dropped 5; count of bases not matched to a gene: 6. CDR3 sequence (DNA): TGTGCCAGCAGCGGACAGGCCCCTAACGAGCAGTACTTC. This encodes CASSGQAPNEQYF. The variable domain in full, completed from reference TRBV7-9 and TRBJ2-7, reads DTGVSQNPRHKITKRGQNVTFRCDPISEHNRLYWYRQTLGQGPEFLTYFQNEAQLEKSRLLSDRFSAERPKGSFSTLEIQRTEQGDSAMYLCASSGQAPNEQYFGPGTRLTVT.

The CDR3 nucleotides read TGTGCCAGCAGCCCCACAGGAAAAAACACTGAAGCTTTCTTT. This gives the protein CASSPTGKNTEAFF. The V and J genes are TRBV4-2 and TRBJ1-1; TRBD1 is a possible D gene (5 bases). This CDR3 has 14 residues. Trimming took off 4 bases at V and 2 bases at J, with 11 bases between the two ends. Germline loops: CDR1 LGHNA, CDR2 YNFKEQ.

The chain has TRBV5-4 and TRBJ2-7; D is unclear. This CDR3 contains 12 residues. V was clipped by 2 bases and J by 7 bases, with 10 bases between them. Germline V gene lookup returns CDR1 SGHNT and CDR2 YYREEE (reference sequence). The CDR3: CASSFGDGEQYF. The CDR3 DNA is TGTGCCAGCAGCTTTGGCGACGGGGAGCAGTACTTC. The variable domain in full, completed from reference TRBV5-4 and TRBJ2-7, reads ETGVTQSPTHLIKTRGQQVTLRCSSQSGHNTVSWYQQALGQGPQFIFQYYREEENGRGNFPPRFSGLQFPNYSSELNVNALELDDSALYLCASSFGDGEQYFGPGTRLTVT.

The CDR3 nucleotides read TGTGCCAGTAGTCTCACGACTACCTCCTACGAGCAGTACTTC. Encoded protein: CASSLTTTSYEQYF. The V and J genes are TRBV19 and TRBJ2-7; tentatively, D is TRBD2 (5 bases). CDR1 and CDR2 from the germline V gene are LNHDA and SQIVND (reference sequence). The CDR3 consists of 14 residues. V was pared by 5 bases and J by 0 bases, with 11 bases between. Together with reference TRBV19 and TRBJ2-7, the CDR3 gives the full variable domain: DGGITQSPKYLFRKEGQNVTLSCEQNLNHDAMYWYRQDPGQGLRLIYYSQIVNDFQKGDIAEGYSVSREKKESFPLTVTSAQKNPTAFYLCASSLTTTSYEQYFGPGTRLTVT.

The chain employs TRBV19 and TRBJ2-3; 7 positions match TRBD2. There are 17 residues in the CDR3. V lost 1 base and J lost 1; bases outside the gene matches: 8. Germline V gives CDR1 LNHDA, CDR2 SQIVND (reference sequence). The CDR3 coding sequence is TGTGCCAGTAGTATAGCTCTGAGGGACTATCGCACAGATACGCAGTATTTT. Translated, it gives CASSIALRDYRTDTQYF.

The chain carries TRBV7-9 and TRBJ2-7; D is undetermined. The CDR3 totals 13 residues. Germline CDR1 reads SEHNR; CDR2 reads FQNEAQ (reference sequence). V was shortened by 5 bases and J by 3 bases, with 11 bases between the two germline ends. In DNA, the CDR3 is TGTGCCAGCAGCCCCGAAGCCCGCTACGAGCAGTACTTC. Its protein product is CASSPEARYEQYF.

The rearrangement joins TRBV28 to TRBJ1-2; possible D gene TRBD1, 6 bases. Germline CDR1 reads MDHEN; CDR2 reads SYDVKM. With 8 bases removed from V and 4 bases from J, the gap between germline ends came to 17 bases. CDR3 length: 14 residues. DNA of the CDR3: TGTGCCAGCCAACTTACCGGGACACTCTATGGCTACACCTTC. Its protein product is CASQLTGTLYGYTF.

The V and J genes are TRBV7-2 and TRBJ1-1, with no clear D. Trimming removed 8 bases at V and 3 bases at J, with 19 bases between. CDR3 size: 15 residues. Germline loops: CDR1 SGHTA, CDR2 FQGNSA. This CDR3 reads CASGVNAGEYTEAFF. Here the CDR3 DNA reads TGTGCCAGCGGGGTGAACGCGGGAGAGTACACTGAAGCTTTCTTT.

The chain links TRBV3-1 (or the pseudogene TRBV3-2) to TRBJ1-4; 10 nucleotides agree with TRBD1. In germline, CDR1 is LGHDT, CDR2 YNNKEL (reference sequence). The CDR3 runs to 16 residues. V was pared by 2 bases and J by 5 bases, with 5 bases of the junction left unmatched. CDR3 amino acids: CASSQRRDRGNEKLFF. CDR3 nucleotides: TGTGCCAGCAGCCAAAGAAGGGACAGGGGCAATGAAAAACTGTTTTTT.

This clone was counted once. The same CDR3 also results from other DNA sequences found in this sample. V and J are TRBV7-2 and TRBJ2-5; D remains unclear. The germline gives CDR1 SGHTA, CDR2 FQGNSA. V was trimmed by 3 bases and J by 1 base, leaving 6 bases between them. This CDR3 contains 13 residues. The CDR3: CASSFNSQETQYF. Here the CDR3 DNA reads TGTGCCAGCAGCTTTAACAGCCAAGAGACCCAGTACTTC. The entire variable domain, with the rest obtained from reference TRBV7-2 and TRBJ2-5, is as follows: GAGVSQSPSNKVTEKGKDVELRCDPISGHTALYWYRQSLGQGLEFLIYFQGNSAPDKSGLPSDRFSAERTGGSVSTLTIQRTQQEDSAVYLCASSFNSQETQYFGPGTRLLVL.

The chain has TRBV25-1 and TRBJ1-1; no clear D gene. The CDR3 runs to 13 residues. Per the germline V gene, CDR1 is MGHDK and CDR2 is SYGVNS. The V and J ends lost 7 bases and 0 bases respectively, with 9 bases between them. The CDR3 protein is CASMTRVNTEAFF. The CDR3 DNA sequence: TGTGCCAGCATGACTAGGGTGAACACTGAAGCTTTCTTT.

This clone was detected once. This chain joins TRBV6-6 and TRBJ2-5; possible D gene TRBD2, 5 bases. The germline CDR1 and CDR2 sequences are MNHNY and SVGAGI (reference sequence). Trimming took 8 bases from V and 5 from J, leaving 9 bases between them. The CDR3 length is 11 residues. The CDR3 sequence is CASGRTETQYF. As DNA, the CDR3 is TGTGCCAGCGGGAGAACGGAGACCCAGTACTTC.

In this sample, this clone turned up once. The V call is TRBV27, the J call TRBJ2-5, with D perhaps matching TRBD1 (6 bases). This CDR3 contains 14 residues. Trimming took off 6 bases at V and 0 bases at J, with 11 bases between the two ends. Looked up from germline, CDR1 is MNHEY and CDR2 is SMNVEV (reference sequence). DNA of the CDR3: TGTGCCAGCAGCTCCAGGACAGACCAAGAGACCCAGTACTTC. It translates to CASSSRTDQETQYF.

This clone was seen only once. The chain uses TRBV27 and TRBJ2-7, with D uncertain. The germline gives CDR1 MNHEY, CDR2 SMNVEV (reference sequence). Trimming stripped 3 bases from V and 3 bases from J, with 9 bases between. This CDR3 is 13 amino acids long. The CDR3 coding sequence is TGTGCCAGCAGTTTCCTAGGCTACTACGAGCAGTACTTC. It is translated as CASSFLGYYEQYF.

The chain uses TRBV28 and TRBJ2-5, with 8 positions matching TRBD2. Per the germline V gene, CDR1 is MDHEN and CDR2 is SYDVKM. This CDR3 comprises 15 residues. The J segment lost 6 bases and the V segment lost 6 bases, leaving 12 bases of the junction unmatched. CDR3 nucleotide sequence: TGTGCCAGCAGAGAACTAGCGGAAGACCTCCAGACCCAGTACTTC. This sequence encodes CASRELAEDLQTQYF.

This clone was observed a single time. CDR3 loop: CASSPPLRTGDRPNYGYTF. The CDR3, as DNA: TGCGCCAGCAGCCCCCCGCTGCGGACAGGGGACCGGCCAAACTATGGCTACACCTTC. The rearrangement joins TRBV4-1 to TRBJ1-2; 9 nucleotides align to TRBD1. Looked up from germline, CDR1 is MGHRA and CDR2 is YSYEKL. This CDR3 has 19 amino acids. With V trimmed by 4 bases and J by 2 bases, 17 bases remained unmatched.

This chain links TRBV10-2 with TRBJ2-7, with D possibly TRBD2 on 5 matching bases. The CDR3 is 13 amino acids. The V and J ends lost 3 bases and 3 bases respectively, with 9 bases between them. The germline gives CDR1 WSHSY, CDR2 SAAADI. The CDR3 nucleotides read TGCGCCAGCAGTGACGGGGTACTCTACGAGCAGTACTTC. This translates into CASSDGVLYEQYF.

This sequence joins TRBV6-5 and TRBJ2-7; 12 positions agree with TRBD2. The CDR3 spans 15 residues. CDR1 and CDR2 from the germline V gene are MNHEY and SVGAGI. V lost 2 bases, J lost 3 bases, and 2 bases stayed unmatched. This CDR3 is CASSYLTSGSYEQYF. Here the CDR3 DNA reads TGTGCCAGCAGTTACCTGACTAGCGGGAGCTACGAGCAGTACTTC.

A word on this clone: Compared with germline, one end of the junction differs, possibly owing to a read error. V gene TRBV19 combines with J gene TRBJ2-2; 9 bases fit TRBD1. CDR3 length: 15 residues. From germline, CDR1 is LNHDA and CDR2 SQIVND (reference sequence). For the CDR3, the DNA is TGTGCCAGTAGGTACCCCGGGACAGGGACCGCGGAGCTGTTTTTT. Its translation: CASRYPGTGTAELFF.

The chain links TRBV2 to TRBJ2-3; no clear D. The CDR3 contains 14 residues. Looked up from germline, CDR1 is SNHLY and CDR2 is FYNNEI. With 3 bases removed from V and 1 base from J, the gap between germline ends came to 8 bases. CDR3 amino acids: CASSDGLRTDTQYF. In DNA, the CDR3 is TGTGCCAGCAGTGATGGGCTTCGCACAGATACGCAGTATTTT.